This T cell receptor (beta chain) was identified during a study of T cell responses to AZD1222 COVID-19 vaccine. Study-wide background: Doses given second, at about 4 or about 12 weeks, were pooled.

As concerns this clone: Its antigen is still unknown.

Study-level points and caveats: Baseline serostatus was positive in only six AZD1222 recipients. Among the donors, most were white British and more were female, and clonal diversity was possibly underestimated.

Data came from immunoSEQ multiplex PCR; TCRdb stores just in-frame clones and leaves some out. The sample holds 100,000 to 150,000 clones, around 90% seen once. Sequencing was performed on peripheral blood, taken on day 0 of AZD1222 vaccination. This clonotype was obtained from an adult in good health.

The CDR3 is CASRPGQGTAYSNQPQHF. DNA for the CDR3: TGTGCCAGTAGGCCGGGACAGGGGACCGCTTATAGCAATCAGCCCCAGCATTTT. V usage is TRBV19 and J usage is TRBJ1-5, with 10 bases fitting TRBD1. With 6 bases clipped from V and 0 bases from J, the junction kept 11 bases outside the gene matches. The CDR3 extends over 18 amino acids. The germline V gene encodes CDR1 LNHDA and CDR2 SQIVND (reference sequence).